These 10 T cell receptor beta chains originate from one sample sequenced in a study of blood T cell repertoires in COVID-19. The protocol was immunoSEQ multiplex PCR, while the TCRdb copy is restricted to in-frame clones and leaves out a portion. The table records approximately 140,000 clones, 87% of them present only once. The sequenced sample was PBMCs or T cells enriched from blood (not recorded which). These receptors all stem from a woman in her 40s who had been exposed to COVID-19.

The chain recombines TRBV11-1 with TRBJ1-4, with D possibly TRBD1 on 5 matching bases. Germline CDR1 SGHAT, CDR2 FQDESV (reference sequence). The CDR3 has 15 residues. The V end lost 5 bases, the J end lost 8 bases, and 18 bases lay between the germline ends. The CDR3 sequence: CASSHYGGSEEKLFF. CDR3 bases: TGTGCCAGCAGCCACTACGGGGGTTCAGAAGAAAAACTGTTTTTT.

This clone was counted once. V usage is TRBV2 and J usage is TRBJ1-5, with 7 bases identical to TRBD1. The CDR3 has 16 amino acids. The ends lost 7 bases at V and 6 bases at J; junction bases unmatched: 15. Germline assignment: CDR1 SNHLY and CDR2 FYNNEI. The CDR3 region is CASTEEGAAGGQPQHF. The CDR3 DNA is TGTGCCAGCACCGAGGAGGGGGCAGCGGGGGGTCAGCCCCAGCATTTT.

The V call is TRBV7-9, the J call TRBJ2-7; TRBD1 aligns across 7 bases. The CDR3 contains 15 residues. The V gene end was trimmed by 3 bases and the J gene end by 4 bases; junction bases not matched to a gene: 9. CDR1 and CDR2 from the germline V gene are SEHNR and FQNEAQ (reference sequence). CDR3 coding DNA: TGTGCCAGCAGCTTCGCGACAGGGCACTCTTACGAGCAGTACTTC. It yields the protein CASSFATGHSYEQYF.

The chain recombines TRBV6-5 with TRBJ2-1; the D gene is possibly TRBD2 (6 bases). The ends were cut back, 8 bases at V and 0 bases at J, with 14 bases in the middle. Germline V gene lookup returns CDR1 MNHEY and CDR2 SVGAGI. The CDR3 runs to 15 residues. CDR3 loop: CASEPTRSSYNEQFF. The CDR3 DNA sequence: TGTGCCAGCGAGCCGACTAGGAGCTCCTACAATGAGCAGTTCTTC.

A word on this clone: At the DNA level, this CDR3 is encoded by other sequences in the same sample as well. CDR3 loop: CASSPTGANQPQHF. CDR3 DNA sequence: TGTGCCAGCAGCCCCACAGGGGCTAATCAGCCCCAGCATTTT. J is TRBJ1-5 and V is TRBV3-1 (or the pseudogene TRBV3-2); 7 nucleotides agree with TRBD1. J gave up 4 bases and V 4 bases, and 4 bases lay outside the gene matches. CDR3 length: 14 residues. The germline V gene has CDR1 LGHDT and CDR2 YNNKEL (reference sequence).

The CDR3 is CASSRGLAGGGDEQFF. The CDR3 coding sequence is TGTGCCAGCAGCAGGGGACTAGCGGGAGGAGGGGATGAGCAGTTCTTC. The rearrangement uses TRBV7-6 and TRBJ2-1; 15 positions agree with TRBD2. V lost 5 bases to trimming and J lost 8 bases; unmatched junction nucleotides: 7. The length of the CDR3 is 16 residues. CDR1 and CDR2 from the germline V gene are SGHVS and FNYEAQ.

In nucleotides, the CDR3 is TGTGCCAGCAGCTTAGTGTCCCAGAGACTTTATGGCTACACCTTC. Protein: CASSLVSQRLYGYTF. The chain has TRBV7-8 and TRBJ1-2; no definite D call. Trimming stripped 1 base from V and 5 bases from J, with 14 bases between. The CDR3 loop spans 15 amino acids. The germline gives CDR1 SGHVS, CDR2 FQNEAQ.

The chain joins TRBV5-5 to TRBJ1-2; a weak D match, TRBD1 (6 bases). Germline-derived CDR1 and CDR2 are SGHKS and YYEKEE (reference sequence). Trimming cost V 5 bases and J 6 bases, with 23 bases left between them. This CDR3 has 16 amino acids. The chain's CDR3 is CASRSPGTFLGDGYTF. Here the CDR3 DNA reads TGTGCCAGCAGAAGTCCCGGGACATTTTTGGGGGATGGCTACACCTTC. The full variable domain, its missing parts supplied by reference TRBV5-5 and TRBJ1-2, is DAGVTQSPTHLIKTRGQQVTLRCSPISGHKSVSWYQQVLGQGPQFIFQYYEKEERGRGNFPDRFSARQFPNYSSELNVNALLLGDSALYLCASRSPGTFLGDGYTFGSGTRLTVV.

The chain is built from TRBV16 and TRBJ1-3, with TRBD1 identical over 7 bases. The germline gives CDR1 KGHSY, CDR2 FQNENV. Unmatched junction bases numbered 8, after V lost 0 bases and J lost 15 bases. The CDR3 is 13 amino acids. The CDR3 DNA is TGTGCCAGCAGCCAATCCGGGCCGGGACAGCGATATTTT. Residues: CASSQSGPGQRYF. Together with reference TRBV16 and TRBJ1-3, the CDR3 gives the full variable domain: GEEVAQTPKHLVRGEGQKAKLYCAPIKGHSYVFWYQQVLKNEFKFLISFQNENVFDETGMPKERFSAKCLPNSPCSLEIQATKLEDSAVYFCASSQSGPGQRYFGEGSWLTVV.

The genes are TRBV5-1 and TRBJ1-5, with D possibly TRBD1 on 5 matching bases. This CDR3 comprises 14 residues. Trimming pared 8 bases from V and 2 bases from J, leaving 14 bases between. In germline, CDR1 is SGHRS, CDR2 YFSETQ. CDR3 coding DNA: TGCGCCAGAGTGGGGGGAGGAGGCAATCAGCCCCAGCATTTT. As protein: CARVGGGGNQPQHF.